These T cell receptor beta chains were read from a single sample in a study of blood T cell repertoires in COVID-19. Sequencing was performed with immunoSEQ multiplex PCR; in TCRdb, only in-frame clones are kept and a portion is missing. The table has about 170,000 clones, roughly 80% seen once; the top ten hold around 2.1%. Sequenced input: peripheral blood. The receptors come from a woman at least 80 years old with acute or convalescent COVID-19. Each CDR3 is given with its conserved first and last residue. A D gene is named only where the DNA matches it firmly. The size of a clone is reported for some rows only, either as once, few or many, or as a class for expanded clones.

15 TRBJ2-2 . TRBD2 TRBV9 CASRRGISNTGELFF TGTGCCAGCAGGCGGGGGATTTCGAACACCGGGGAGCTGTTTTTT
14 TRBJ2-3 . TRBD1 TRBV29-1 CSVEKGTGTDTQYF TGCAGCGTTGAAAAGGGGACAGGCACAGATACGCAGTATTTT
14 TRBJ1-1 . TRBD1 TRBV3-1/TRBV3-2 CASSQMDRAPEAFF TGTGCCAGCAGCCAAATGGACAGGGCGCCAGAAGCTTTCTTT
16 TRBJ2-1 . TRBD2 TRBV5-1 CASSFRGTSGRNEQFF TGCGCCAGCAGCTTCCGCGGGACTAGCGGGAGGAATGAGCAGTTCTTC
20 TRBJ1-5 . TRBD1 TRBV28 CASSLGPAGTGLSSNQPQHF TGTGCCAGCAGCCTAGGCCCCGCCGGGACAGGTTTGTCTAGCAATCAGCCCCAGCATTTT
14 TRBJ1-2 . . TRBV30 CAWSVQGRDYGYTF TGTGCCTGGAGTGTTCAGGGAAGAGACTATGGCTACACCTTC
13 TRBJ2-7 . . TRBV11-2 CASSLTDGDEQYF TGTGCCAGCAGCCTGACTGACGGGGACGAGCAGTACTTC
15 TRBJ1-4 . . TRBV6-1 CASSEATGFNEKLFF TGTGCCAGCAGTGAAGCTACAGGTTTTAATGAAAAACTGTTTTTT
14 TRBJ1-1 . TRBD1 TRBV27 CASSHPTGTAEAFF TGTGCCAGCAGTCACCCGACAGGGACGGCTGAAGCTTTCTTT
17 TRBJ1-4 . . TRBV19 CASSSRTDTATNEKLFF TGTGCCAGTAGTTCCCGGACAGATACAGCAACTAATGAAAAACTGTTTTTT
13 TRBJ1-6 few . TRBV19 CASSISGGTPLHF TGTGCCAGTAGTATCTCCGGGGGAACACCCCTCCACTTT
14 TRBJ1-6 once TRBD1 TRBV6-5 CASSYDRAYSPLHF TGTGCCAGCAGTTACGACAGGGCCTATTCACCCCTCCACTTT
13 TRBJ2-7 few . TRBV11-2 CASSGGSSYEQYF TGTGCCAGCAGTGGGGGGAGCTCCTACGAGCAGTACTTC
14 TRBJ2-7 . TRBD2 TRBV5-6 CASRKTSGSYEQYF TGTGCCAGCAGAAAGACTAGCGGGAGCTACGAGCAGTACTTC
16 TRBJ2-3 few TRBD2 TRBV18 CASSPPGLAVGDTQYF TGTGCCAGCTCACCACCGGGACTAGCGGTGGGGGATACGCAGTATTTT
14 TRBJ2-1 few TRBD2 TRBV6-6 CASTRTSGSNEQFF TGTGCCAGCACCAGGACTAGCGGGAGCAATGAGCAGTTCTTC
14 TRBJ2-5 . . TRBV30 CAWRPAIFQETQYF TGTGCCTGGAGGCCCGCTATCTTCCAAGAGACCCAGTACTTC
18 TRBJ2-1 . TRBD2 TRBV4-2 CASSLRTSGASSYNEQFF TGTGCCAGCAGCCTTCGGACTAGCGGGGCGAGCTCCTACAATGAGCAGTTCTTC
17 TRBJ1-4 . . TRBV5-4 CASSTWQGGATNEKLFF TGTGCCAGCAGCACCTGGCAGGGTGGGGCGACTAATGAAAAACTGTTTTTT
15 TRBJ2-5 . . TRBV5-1 CASSLDGRGQETQYF TGCGCCAGCAGCTTGGATGGGCGGGGACAAGAGACCCAGTACTTC
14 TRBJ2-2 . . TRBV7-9 CASSLDLVPGELFF TGTGCCAGCAGCTTAGACCTAGTCCCCGGGGAGCTGTTTTTT
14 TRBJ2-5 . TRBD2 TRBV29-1 CSVAEGLAGETQYF TGCAGCGTTGCTGAGGGACTAGCGGGAGAGACCCAGTACTTC
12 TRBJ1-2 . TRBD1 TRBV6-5 CASIDRVGGYTF TGTGCCAGCATCGACAGGGTGGGTGGCTACACCTTC
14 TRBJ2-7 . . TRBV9 CASSTTVSSYEQYF TGTGCCAGCAGTACGACAGTGAGCTCCTACGAGCAGTACTTC
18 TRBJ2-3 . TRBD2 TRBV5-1 CASSDGLAGTTYTDTQYF TGCGCCAGCAGCGATGGACTAGCGGGGACGACTTACACAGATACGCAGTATTTT
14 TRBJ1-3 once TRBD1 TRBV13 CASSPGTGGNTIYF TGTGCCAGCAGCCCAGGGACAGGGGGAAACACCATATATTTT